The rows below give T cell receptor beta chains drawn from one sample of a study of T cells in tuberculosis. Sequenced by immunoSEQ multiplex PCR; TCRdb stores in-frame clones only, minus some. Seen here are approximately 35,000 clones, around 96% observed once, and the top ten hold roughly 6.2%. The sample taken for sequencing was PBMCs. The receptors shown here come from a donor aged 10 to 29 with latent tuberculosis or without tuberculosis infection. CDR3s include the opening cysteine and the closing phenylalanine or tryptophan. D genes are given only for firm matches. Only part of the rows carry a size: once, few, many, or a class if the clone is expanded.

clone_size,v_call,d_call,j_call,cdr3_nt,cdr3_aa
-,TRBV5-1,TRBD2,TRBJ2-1,TGCGCCAGCAGCTTGGCCAATGGGGGGGCCTACAATGAGCAGTTCTTC,CASSLANGGAYNEQFF
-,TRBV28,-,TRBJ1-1,TGTGCCAGCAGTTTATCCCACTTTGAAGCTTTCTTT,CASSLSHFEAFF
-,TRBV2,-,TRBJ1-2,TGTGCCAGCAGTGAGTCGGGAGGGATTGGAGGCTACACCTTC,CASSESGGIGGYTF
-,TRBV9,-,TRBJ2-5,TGTGCCAGCAGCGTAGGCTTCAGCCAAGAGACCCAGTACTTC,CASSVGFSQETQYF
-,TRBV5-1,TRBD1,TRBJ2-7,TGCGCCAGCAGCCACGGGACAGGGGGCCTTGAGCAGTACTTC,CASSHGTGGLEQYF
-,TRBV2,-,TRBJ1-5,TGTGCCAGCCGGGACACTAGCAATCAGCCCCAGCATTTT,CASRDTSNQPQHF
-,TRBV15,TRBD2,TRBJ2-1,TGTGCCACCAGCAGACCTGGACTAGCGGGGCTAGAGCAGTTCTTC,CATSRPGLAGLEQFF
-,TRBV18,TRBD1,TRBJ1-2,TGTGCCAGCTCCCCCGCCGGGACAGCCCTACCATATGGCTACACCTTC,CASSPAGTALPYGYTF
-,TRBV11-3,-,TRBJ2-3,TGTGCCAGCAGCTTTGTCGGAGATACGCAGTATTTT,CASSFVGDTQYF
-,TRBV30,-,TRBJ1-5,TGTGCCTGGAGTGCAGGGTATGGTCAGCCCCAGCATTTT,CAWSAGYGQPQHF
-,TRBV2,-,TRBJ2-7,TGTGCCACCACAAAGGTACAGGGCCCCTACGAGCAGTACTTC,CATTKVQGPYEQYF
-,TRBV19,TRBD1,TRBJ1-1,TGTGCCAGTAGTAACAGGGGGCAGGACACTGAAGCTTTCTTT,CASSNRGQDTEAFF
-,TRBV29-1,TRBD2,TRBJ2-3,TGCAGCGTTGACCGCCTAGCGGACGAGGGTTCAGATACGCAGTATTTT,CSVDRLADEGSDTQYF
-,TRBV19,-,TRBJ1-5,TGTGCCAGTAGAGTGGGGGGGAATAGCAATCAGCCCCAGCATTTT,CASRVGGNSNQPQHF
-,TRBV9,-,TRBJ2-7,TGTGCCAGCAGCGTAGTACCAGGGCATTCCGAGCAGTACTTC,CASSVVPGHSEQYF
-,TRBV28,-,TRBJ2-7,TGTGCCAGCAGTTTCGGGGTAGGGCTCTACGAGCAGTACTTC,CASSFGVGLYEQYF
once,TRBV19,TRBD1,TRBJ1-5,TGTGCCAGTAGTCCCCAGGGGGGCCAGCCCCAGCATTTT,CASSPQGGQPQHF
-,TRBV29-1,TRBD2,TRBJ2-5,TGCAGCGTTACGGGGGGGTACCAAGAGACCCAGTACTTC,CSVTGGYQETQYF
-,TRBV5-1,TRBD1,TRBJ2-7,TGCGCCAGCAGCTTGGAAGGGACAGGGGGATCCTACGAGCAGTACTTC,CASSLEGTGGSYEQYF
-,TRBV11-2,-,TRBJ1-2,TGTGCCAGCAGCTCCAGGGGTCTCGGGTATGGCTACACCTTC,CASSSRGLGYGYTF
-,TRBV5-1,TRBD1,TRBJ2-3,TGCGCCAGCAGCCCTTCTTCAGGGGGCATCGAGACAGATACGCAGTATTTT,CASSPSSGGIETDTQYF
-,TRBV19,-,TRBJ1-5,TGTGCCAGTTCGGGTTGGGGCGTCGGCAATCAGCCCCAGCATTTT,CASSGWGVGNQPQHF
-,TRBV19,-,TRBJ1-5,TGTGCCAGTAGTATCCTGTTGGGAGGCCCTAGCAATCAGCCCCAGCATTTT,CASSILLGGPSNQPQHF
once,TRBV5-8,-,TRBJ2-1,TGTGCCAGCAGCTCTGGCTCCCACAATGAGCAGTTCTTC,CASSSGSHNEQFF
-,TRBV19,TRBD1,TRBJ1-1,TGTGCCAGTAGTACCTTCACAGGGGGCACTGAAGCTTTCTTT,CASSTFTGGTEAFF
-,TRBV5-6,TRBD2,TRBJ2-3,TGTGCCAGCAATACGCCGCGGGGGGGCCGAGTCACAGATACGCAGTATTTT,CASNTPRGGRVTDTQYF
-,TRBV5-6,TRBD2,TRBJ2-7,TGTGCCAGCAGCTTGGTTCGGCTAGCGGACTACGAGCAGTACTTC,CASSLVRLADYEQYF
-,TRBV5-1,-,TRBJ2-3,TGCGCCAGCAGCCCGGGGGTCGTCCCAGATACGCAGTATTTT,CASSPGVVPDTQYF
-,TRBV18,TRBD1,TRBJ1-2,TGTGCCAGCTCACCCACAGGGGCTACCTATGGCTACACCTTC,CASSPTGATYGYTF
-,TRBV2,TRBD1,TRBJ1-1,TGTGCCAGCACCGGACAGGGTAGGGGCACTGAAGCTTTCTTT,CASTGQGRGTEAFF
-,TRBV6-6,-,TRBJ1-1,TGTGCCAGCAGTTACGTTAAAGGACGGGATTCTGAAGCTTTCTTT,CASSYVKGRDSEAFF
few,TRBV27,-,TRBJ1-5,TGTGCCAGCAGTCCATCTCTCAGGGAAACGAGCAATCAGCCCCAGCATTTT,CASSPSLRETSNQPQHF
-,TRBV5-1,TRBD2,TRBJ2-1,TGCGCCAGCAGCTCCGGTGGACTAGCAGGGAATGAGCAGTTCTTC,CASSSGGLAGNEQFF
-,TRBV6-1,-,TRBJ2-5,TGTGCCAGCAGCGCCTGGACTGGGGTCCAAGAGACCCAGTACTTC,CASSAWTGVQETQYF
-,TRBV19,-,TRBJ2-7,TGTGCCAGTGGAGCTAGCGTGGCAAACGAGCAGTACTTC,CASGASVANEQYF
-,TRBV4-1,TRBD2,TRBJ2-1,TGCGCCAGCAGCCCACTCCCAGGCGGGAGCTCCTACAATGAGCAGTTCTTC,CASSPLPGGSSYNEQFF
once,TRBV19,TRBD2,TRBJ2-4,TGTGCCAGTAGTCCATCTAGCGGGAGGGCCATGGGGGCCAAAAACATTCAGTACTTC,CASSPSSGRAMGAKNIQYF
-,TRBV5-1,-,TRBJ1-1,TGCGCCAGCAGCTTGTTTCGGCGGATGAACACTGAAGCTTTCTTT,CASSLFRRMNTEAFF
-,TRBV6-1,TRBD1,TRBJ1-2,TGTGCCAGCAGTCCATCAGGGGGGCAGAACTATGGCTACACCTTC,CASSPSGGQNYGYTF
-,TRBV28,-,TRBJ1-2,TGTGCCAGCAGTTTATCGGGAGGGCTGGGGGGCTACACCTTC,CASSLSGGLGGYTF
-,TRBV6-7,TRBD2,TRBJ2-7,TGTGCCAGCAGTCCCCGGGGTAGCGGGAACTACTCCTACGAGCAGTACTTC,CASSPRGSGNYSYEQYF
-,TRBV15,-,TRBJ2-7,TGTGCCACCAGCAGAGATAACGGAGCCTACGAGCAGTACTTC,CATSRDNGAYEQYF
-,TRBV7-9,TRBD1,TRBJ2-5,TGTGCCAGCAGCGCAGGGACAGGCGGACTTGGGACCCAGTACTTC,CASSAGTGGLGTQYF
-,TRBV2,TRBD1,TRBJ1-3,TGTGCCAGCAGCACAGGGGCCTTCTCTGGAAACACCATATATTTT,CASSTGAFSGNTIYF
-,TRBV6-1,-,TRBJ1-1,TGTGCCAGCAATGGGCGAATGAACACTGAAGCTTTCTTT,CASNGRMNTEAFF
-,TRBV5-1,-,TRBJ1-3,TGCGCCAGCAGCCTGGGCCTGAGTGGAAACACCATATATTTT,CASSLGLSGNTIYF
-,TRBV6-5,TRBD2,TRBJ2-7,TGTGCCAGCAGTAGACCGGGACTACCCTTTGAGCAGTACTTC,CASSRPGLPFEQYF
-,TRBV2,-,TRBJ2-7,TGTGCCAGCAACCCGGGATCGGGTCCCTTCGAGCAGTACTTC,CASNPGSGPFEQYF
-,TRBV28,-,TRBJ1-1,TGTGCCAGCAGTTTAACAACCGGGGCCAGGGGAGCTGAAGCTTTCTTT,CASSLTTGARGAEAFF
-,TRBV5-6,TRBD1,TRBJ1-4,TGTGCCAGCAGCTTCAGACAGGGACCTGAAAAACTGTTTTTT,CASSFRQGPEKLFF
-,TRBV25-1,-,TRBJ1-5,TGTGCCAGCAGTTCAGGCTCGGGCAATCAGCCCCAGCATTTT,CASSSGSGNQPQHF
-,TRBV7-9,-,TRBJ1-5,TGTGCCAGCAGCCGCGGATACGGGAAGGGCAATCAGCCCCAGCATTTT,CASSRGYGKGNQPQHF
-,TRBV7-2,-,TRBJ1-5,TGTGCCAGCAGCTTATGGGGGCCTGAGATAGCAAATCAGCCCCAGCATTTT,CASSLWGPEIANQPQHF
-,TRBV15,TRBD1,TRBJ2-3,TGTGCCACCAGCAGAGGGGACAGGGGGCGCCGCACAGATACGCAGTATTTT,CATSRGDRGRRTDTQYF
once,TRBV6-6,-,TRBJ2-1,TGTGCCAGCAGGTACGACAGGATCTACAATGAGCAGTTCTTC,CASRYDRIYNEQFF
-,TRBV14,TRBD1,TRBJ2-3,TGTGCCAGCAGCCTAACAGGGGTGGCGGATACGCAGTATTTT,CASSLTGVADTQYF
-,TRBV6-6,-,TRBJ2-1,TGTGCCAGCAGTTCGGTGGTCTCCTACAATGAGCAGTTCTTC,CASSSVVSYNEQFF
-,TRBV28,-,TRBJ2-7,TGTGCCAGCAGTCCGAAGACAGGCTACGAGCAGTACTTC,CASSPKTGYEQYF
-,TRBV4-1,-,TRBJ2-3,TGCGCCAGCAGCCAGGCACAGGGTTTGGAAGATACGCAGTATTTT,CASSQAQGLEDTQYF
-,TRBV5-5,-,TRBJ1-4,TGTGCCAGCAGCTTGAGCCGTAGATCAACTAATGAAAAACTGTTTTTT,CASSLSRRSTNEKLFF